Listed below are T cell receptor beta chains from one sample, sequenced in a study of cytomegalovirus exposure and HLA in healthy donors. TCRdb keeps only in-frame clones here, not all; method: immunoSEQ multiplex PCR. The sample comprises some 110,000 clones, 76% of which are singletons, and around 8.8% rests with the top ten. The specimen sequenced was PBMCs. These receptor sequences come from a man in his forties in good health and CMV-seropositive. Each CDR3 is given with its conserved first and last residue. The D gene is left open where the match is weak. A clone size is listed for some rows: how often the clone was seen (once, few, many), or a class if it is expanded.

>TRBV30|TRBJ1-2|NA|NA
CAWSSRTYGYTF
TGTGCCTGGAGTAGTAGAACCTATGGCTACACCTTC
>TRBV7-9|TRBJ1-1|NA|TRBD1
CASSPRTGTEAFF
TGTGCCAGCAGCCCTCGGACAGGGACTGAAGCTTTCTTT
>TRBV11-3|TRBJ2-1|few|TRBD1
CASSLDRTGAGTEQFF
TGTGCCAGCAGCTTAGACCGGACAGGGGCAGGGACTGAGCAGTTCTTC
>TRBV19|TRBJ2-3|once|TRBD2
CASSTGTSGSSGTQYF
TGTGCCAGTAGTACTGGGACTAGCGGGAGCAGCGGTACGCAGTATTTT
>TRBV28|TRBJ2-7|few|TRBD1
CASSLKGVQGLHEQYF
TGTGCCAGCAGTTTAAAAGGAGTACAGGGGCTTCACGAGCAGTACTTC
>TRBV14|TRBJ2-1|NA|NA
CASSRTVYNEQFF
TGTGCCAGCAGCCGGACAGTCTACAATGAGCAGTTCTTC
>TRBV5-6|TRBJ2-2|NA|TRBD1
CASSLVQGAGTGELFF
TGTGCCAGCAGCTTGGTACAGGGGGCGGGCACCGGGGAGCTGTTTTTT
>TRBV6-1|TRBJ2-6|once|TRBD1
CASSETGAGANVLTF
TGTGCCAGCAGTGAAACAGGGGCTGGGGCCAACGTCCTGACTTTC
>TRBV19|TRBJ2-3|few|NA
CASSILATDTQYF
TGTGCCAGTAGTATATTAGCGACAGATACGCAGTATTTT
>TRBV12-1|TRBJ2-3|few|NA
CASSSCTDTQYF
TGTGCCAGCAGCTCCTGCACAGATACGCAGTATTTT
>TRBV25-1|TRBJ1-1|once|NA
CASSAHPGGAGTEAFF
TGTGCCAGCAGTGCTCACCCAGGCGGGGCCGGGACTGAAGCTTTCTTT
>TRBV6-1|TRBJ2-2|NA|TRBD2
CASSGLAGGPTGELFF
TGTGCCAGCAGTGGTCTAGCGGGAGGGCCTACCGGGGAGCTGTTTTTT
>TRBV7-3|TRBJ2-6|NA|TRBD1
CASSLRGDSAGANVLTF
TGTGCCAGCAGCTTACGAGGGGACAGCGCTGGGGCCAACGTCCTGACTTTC
>TRBV6-5|TRBJ2-5|NA|NA
CASSYNGWGAETQYF
TGTGCCAGCAGTTACAACGGTTGGGGAGCGGAGACCCAGTACTTC
>TRBV7-3|TRBJ2-1|NA|TRBD2
CASSPGTSGRSSYNEQFF
TGTGCCAGCAGCCCGGGGACTAGCGGGAGGAGCTCCTACAATGAGCAGTTCTTC
>TRBV5-6|TRBJ2-7|NA|NA
CASSLRDNEYEQYF
TGTGCCAGCAGCCTTCGGGACAACGAATACGAGCAGTACTTC
>TRBV4-2|TRBJ2-2|few|NA
CASSRGGRENTGELFF
TGTGCCAGCAGCCGTGGGGGCAGAGAGAACACCGGGGAGCTGTTTTTT
>TRBV6-4|TRBJ2-1|NA|TRBD2
CASSDGAGGNNEQFF
TGTGCCAGCAGTGATGGCGCGGGGGGTAACAATGAGCAGTTCTTC
>TRBV4-2|TRBJ2-3|NA|TRBD2
CASSQGIGTSGGVNAQYF
TGTGCCAGCAGCCAAGGGATAGGGACTAGCGGGGGTGTTAATGCGCAGTATTTT
>TRBV6-4|TRBJ1-3|once|TRBD1
CASTRKDRSSGNTIYF
TGTGCCAGCACCCGCAAGGACAGGAGCTCTGGAAACACCATATATTTT
>TRBV5-4|TRBJ2-1|NA|NA
CASSLFQGRRYNEQFF
TGTGCCAGCAGCTTATTTCAGGGAAGACGTTACAATGAGCAGTTCTTC
>TRBV5-5|TRBJ1-6|NA|TRBD1
CASSLDRGNSPLHF
TGTGCCAGCAGCTTGGACAGGGGCAATTCACCCCTCCACTTT
>TRBV27|TRBJ2-7|NA|TRBD2
CATSGGADEQYF
TGTGCCACCAGCGGGGGTGCAGACGAGCAGTACTTC
>TRBV4-1|TRBJ2-3|NA|TRBD2
CASSRLAGVGDTQYF
TGCGCCAGCAGCCGACTAGCGGGAGTCGGAGATACGCAGTATTTT
>TRBV11-2|TRBJ2-3|NA|TRBD2
CASSWPRERSGESDTQYF
TGTGCCAGCAGCTGGCCCCGGGAGAGGAGCGGGGAGTCAGATACGCAGTATTTT
>TRBV27|TRBJ1-5|NA|TRBD1
CASSITGGYSNQPQHF
TGTGCCAGCAGTATTACAGGGGGTTATAGCAATCAGCCCCAGCATTTT
>TRBV4-3|TRBJ2-1|NA|TRBD2
CASSQGLAGEQFF
TGCGCCAGCAGCCAAGGACTAGCGGGGGAACAGTTCTTC
>TRBV7-2|TRBJ2-7|once|TRBD1
CASSFTTGGGYEQYF
TGTGCCAGCAGCTTTACGACAGGGGGCGGGTACGAGCAGTACTTC
>TRBV7-2|TRBJ2-7|NA|NA
CASSLVGYEQYF
TGTGCCAGCAGCTTAGTCGGCTACGAGCAGTACTTC
>TRBV18|TRBJ1-5|NA|NA
CASSPLGVIQPQHF
TGTGCCAGCTCACCATTAGGGGTGATTCAGCCCCAGCATTTT
>TRBV7-2|TRBJ2-3|NA|NA
CASSLQSTDTQYF
TGTGCCAGCAGCTTACAGTCCACAGATACGCAGTATTTT
>TRBV5-4|TRBJ2-5|NA|NA
CASSQQGIRNQETQYF
TGCGCCAGCAGCCAACAGGGCATACGGAACCAAGAGACCCAGTACTTC
>TRBV6-5|TRBJ1-1|few|NA
CASSYRGFTEAFF
TGTGCCAGCAGTTACCGAGGGTTCACTGAAGCTTTCTTT
>TRBV28|TRBJ2-2|NA|NA
CASWAQLDTGELFF
TGTGCCAGCTGGGCACAACTAGACACCGGGGAGCTGTTTTTT
>TRBV28|TRBJ1-2|NA|TRBD1
CASSPRTGQRGYTF
TGTGCCAGCAGTCCACGGACAGGGCAGCGTGGCTACACCTTC
>TRBV4-3|TRBJ1-6|NA|TRBD1
CASSQGTGGSYNSPLHF
TGCGCCAGCAGCCAAGGGACAGGGGGGTCCTATAATTCACCCCTCCACTTT
>TRBV6-5|TRBJ1-2|few|NA
CASSPEWDNGYTF
TGTGCCAGCAGCCCCGAGTGGGACAATGGCTACACCTTC
>TRBV5-6|TRBJ1-2|few|TRBD1
CASSLTGGVDGYTF
TGTGCCAGCAGCTTGACAGGGGGCGTAGATGGCTACACCTTC
>TRBV6-1|TRBJ1-4|few|TRBD1
CASRRDRGNEKLFF
TGTGCCAGCAGGCGGGACAGGGGGAATGAAAAACTGTTTTTT
>TRBV10-1|TRBJ2-1|NA|TRBD2
CASSQTSGRSGRTYNEQFF
TGCGCCAGCAGCCAGACTAGCGGGAGATCTGGTAGGACCTACAATGAGCAGTTCTTC
>TRBV4-2|TRBJ2-1|NA|TRBD1
CASSQVHRGNNEQFF
TGTGCCAGCAGCCAAGTCCACAGGGGCAACAATGAGCAGTTCTTC
>TRBV7-3|TRBJ2-3|NA|NA
CASSLNPAGDDTQYF
TGTGCCAGCAGCTTAAACCCGGCAGGGGATGATACGCAGTATTTT